The 28 T cell receptor beta chains in this list originate from one sample, sequenced in a study of blood T cell repertoires in COVID-19. This table comes from immunoSEQ multiplex PCR, and its TCRdb copy is limited to in-frame clones, with some not included. The sample includes a few hundred thousand clones, approximately 86% seen only once; the top ten take 3% to 4%. Specimen: PBMCs or T cells enriched from blood (not recorded which). Receptors were obtained from a woman aged 35 to 49 with acute COVID-19.

The DNA of the CDR3 is TGTGCCACCAGCAGCGACAGGGGCAGCTACAACACCATATATTTT. This codes for CATSSDRGSYNTIYF. The chain recombines TRBV15 with TRBJ1-3; 8 bases fit TRBD1. The CDR3 contains 15 residues. Per the germline V gene, CDR1 is LNHNV and CDR2 is YYDKDF (reference sequence). V was pared by 3 bases and J by 7 bases, with 8 bases of the junction left unmatched.

The chain joins TRBV9 to TRBJ2-2, with unresolved D. V was clipped by 0 bases and J by 4 bases, with 4 bases between them. This CDR3 comprises 13 residues. Germline assignment: CDR1 SGDLS and CDR2 YYNGEE. As DNA, the CDR3 is TGTGCCAGCAGCGTAGTATCCACCGGGGAGCTGTTTTTT. This translates into CASSVVSTGELFF.

The chain has TRBV5-1 and TRBJ1-5, with a possible D match to TRBD1 (6 bases). This CDR3 comprises 15 residues. In germline, CDR1 is SGHRS, CDR2 YFSETQ. The V end was cut by 4 bases, the J end by 6 bases, with 17 bases between. The CDR3 DNA reads TGCGCCAGCAGCCCAGACAGGTCCCAAGGTCAGCCCCAGCATTTT. Its translation is CASSPDRSQGQPQHF.

This chain connects TRBV11-1 to TRBJ2-7; 8 bases fit TRBD1. Germline V gives CDR1 SGHAT, CDR2 FQDESV (reference sequence). V lost 2 bases and J lost 6; bases outside the gene matches: 6. The CDR3 is made up of 14 amino acids. The CDR3 sequence: CASSLQGAGVEQYF. CDR3 coding DNA: TGTGCCAGCAGCTTACAGGGGGCCGGTGTCGAGCAGTACTTC.

The rearrangement joins TRBV6-5 to TRBJ1-2; D might be TRBD1 (6 bases). V was cut by 6 bases and J by 6 bases, with 11 bases left in between. The CDR3 extends over 12 amino acids. Germline V gives CDR1 MNHEY, CDR2 SVGAGI. The chain's CDR3 is CASSLNRDGYTF. In DNA form, the CDR3 reads TGTGCCAGCAGCCTAAACAGGGATGGCTACACCTTC.

The sample holds one count of this clone. This chain uses TRBV7-9 with TRBJ2-3, with 15 bases that match TRBD2. CDR1 and CDR2 from the germline V gene are SEHNR and FQNEAQ (reference sequence). V lost 1 base to trimming and J lost 6 bases; unmatched junction nucleotides: 8. The CDR3 extends over 18 amino acids. CDR3 nucleotide sequence: TGTGCCAGCAGCTTAGGGACTAGCGGGAGGGCCACAAGGGATACGCAGTATTTT. Protein: CASSLGTSGRATRDTQYF.

CDR3 sequence (DNA): TGTGCCAGCAGCTTGGGGGCCTCTAACTATGGCTACACCTTC. This encodes CASSLGASNYGYTF. The chain links TRBV7-2 to TRBJ1-2, with D perhaps TRBD1 (6 bases). This CDR3 spans 14 amino acids. The germline gives CDR1 SGHTA, CDR2 FQGNSA. Trimming stripped 3 bases from V and 0 bases from J, with 8 bases between.

The genes are TRBV7-3 and TRBJ1-1; D possibly corresponds to TRBD1 (5 bases). CDR1 is SGHTA and CDR2 is FQGTGA in the germline V gene. The CDR3 covers 15 residues. V was pared by 6 bases and J by 1 base, with 15 bases between. The CDR3 region is CASSRGGVENTEAFF. The CDR3 bases are TGTGCCAGCAGTCGCGGGGGAGTGGAGAACACTGAAGCTTTCTTT.

This clone was observed once. Written as DNA, the CDR3 is TGTGCCAGCGGAAGGGGACAATCCTACAATGAGCAGTTCTTC. Residues: CASGRGQSYNEQFF. This rearrangement joins TRBV7-9 to TRBJ2-1, with D possibly matching TRBD1 (6 bases). From germline, CDR1 is SEHNR and CDR2 FQNEAQ (reference sequence). The V and J ends lost 8 bases and 1 base respectively, with 12 bases between them. CDR3 length: 14 residues.

V gene TRBV29-1 combines with J gene TRBJ2-1, with 8 bases aligning to TRBD2. This CDR3 has 16 amino acids. After removal of 0 bases from V and 6 bases from J, the junction contained 10 bases not matched to a gene. Per the germline V gene, CDR1 is SQVTM and CDR2 is ANQGSEA. The CDR3 DNA sequence: TGCAGCGTTGAAGATGGGGACACGGGAGGGGGCAATGAGCAGTTCTTC. This sequence encodes CSVEDGDTGGGNEQFF.

The V and J genes are TRBV2 and TRBJ2-7; 16 bases are shared with TRBD2. Germline CDR1 and CDR2: SNHLY and FYNNEI. The CDR3 runs 18 residues. With V trimmed by 8 bases and J by 2 bases, 12 bases remained unmatched. The chain's CDR3 is CASGAPGLAGGRAYEQYF. In DNA form, the CDR3 reads TGTGCCAGCGGCGCCCCGGGACTAGCGGGAGGGAGGGCCTACGAGCAGTACTTC.

This rearrangement joins TRBV18 to TRBJ2-3, with D hard to call. Trimming took 3 bases from V and 0 from J, leaving 7 bases between them. Germline V gives CDR1 KGHSH, CDR2 LQKENI. CDR3 length: 14 residues. The DNA of the CDR3 is TGTGCCAGCTCACCGTATGCGAGCACAGATACGCAGTATTTT. Its translation is CASSPYASTDTQYF.

The rearrangement uses TRBV18 and TRBJ1-1, with unresolved D. The CDR3 loop spans 12 amino acids. Trimming took off 8 bases at V and 0 bases at J, with 7 bases between the two ends. CDR1 is KGHSH, CDR2 LQKENI, per germline. The CDR3 region has the DNA TGTGCCAGCGGGCCAGTGAACACTGAAGCTTTCTTT. This sequence encodes CASGPVNTEAFF.

The chain has TRBV4-1 and TRBJ1-4; no definite D call. V gave up 0 bases and J gave up 7 bases, with 12 bases separating them. Germline loops: CDR1 MGHRA, CDR2 YSYEKL. The CDR3 loop spans 15 amino acids. The CDR3 coding sequence is TGCGCCAGCAGCCAAGACGGATGGAGTACTGAAAAACTGTTTTTT. It codes for CASSQDGWSTEKLFF.

This clone has more than one count but fewer than ten. J is TRBJ1-1 and V is TRBV27; unclear D gene. Germline V gene data show CDR1 as MNHEY and CDR2 as SMNVEV (reference sequence). Trimming removed 1 base at V and 1 base at J, with 7 bases between. CDR3 size: 14 residues. The CDR3 sequence: CASSLWHPNTEAFF. CDR3 nucleotide sequence: TGTGCCAGCAGTTTATGGCACCCGAACACTGAAGCTTTCTTT.

The chain employs TRBV7-9 and TRBJ2-5; D unresolved. This CDR3 region has 14 residues. Germline V gene lookup returns CDR1 SEHNR and CDR2 FQNEAQ (reference sequence). The V gene lost 2 bases and the J gene lost 1 base, with 8 bases spanning the gap. CDR3 sequence: CASSLTASQETQYF. The CDR3 bases are TGTGCCAGCAGCTTAACAGCCAGCCAAGAGACCCAGTACTTC.

This clone has just one count. The rearrangement uses TRBV9 and TRBJ2-3; 7 positions agree with TRBD2. Germline V gives CDR1 SGDLS, CDR2 YYNGEE. This CDR3 comprises 15 residues. J was trimmed by 2 bases and V by 4 bases; bases with no gene match: 7. CDR3 nucleotides: TGTGCCAGCAGCTCTAGCGGCGTCCTCACAGATACGCAGTATTTT. It yields the protein CASSSSGVLTDTQYF.

The chain combines TRBV19 with TRBJ1-5; 9 nucleotides match TRBD1. Germline V CDR1 and CDR2: LNHDA, SQIVND (reference sequence). The V and J ends lost 5 bases and 1 base, in that order; junction bases with no gene match: 6. There are 16 residues in the CDR3. CDR3 in DNA: TGTGCCAGTAGTGACCCTGGACAGGGGAGCAATCAGCCCCAGCATTTT. Protein sequence: CASSDPGQGSNQPQHF.

The rearrangement links TRBV4-2 to TRBJ2-3; D perhaps matches TRBD1 (6 bases). V was pared by 0 bases and J by 2 bases, with 15 bases between. CDR1 LGHNA and CDR2 YNFKEQ come from the germline V gene. The CDR3 contains 17 residues. This chain's CDR3 is CASSQDWGRPPTDTQYF. The CDR3, as DNA: TGTGCCAGCAGCCAAGATTGGGGGCGGCCGCCCACAGATACGCAGTATTTT.

The chain uses TRBV29-1 and TRBJ1-1; TRBD1 aligns across 8 bases. Looked up from germline, CDR1 is SQVTM and CDR2 is ANQGSEA. This CDR3 is 11 amino acids long. V was clipped by 7 bases and J by 4 bases; unmatched bases: 2. The CDR3 reads CSGDRGTEAFF. The CDR3 bases are TGCAGCGGAGACAGGGGCACTGAAGCTTTCTTT.

The rearrangement joins TRBV6-5 to TRBJ2-2; possible D gene TRBD2, 5 bases. Germline loops: CDR1 MNHEY, CDR2 SVGAGI. V shed 10 bases and J shed 6 bases, with 15 bases lying between them. This CDR3 is built from 13 residues. CDR3 amino acids: CATRTRVPGELFF. The CDR3 DNA sequence: TGTGCCACCAGGACGAGGGTACCCGGGGAGCTGTTTTTT.

The chain is built from TRBV28 and TRBJ1-6, with 7 nucleotides matching TRBD1. Trimming took 6 bases from V and 9 from J; bases not matched to a gene: 11. Germline CDR1 reads MDHEN; CDR2 reads SYDVKM. The CDR3 sequence is 15 residues long. CDR3 nucleotide sequence: TGTGCCAGCAGCAAAATCGCGACAGGGAGTTCACCCCTCCACTTT. Translating it yields CASSKIATGSSPLHF.

CDR3 DNA sequence: TGTGCCAGCAGCTTCACCGGGACAGGGGGGGCGAACACTGAAGCTTTCTTT. Amino acid sequence: CASSFTGTGGANTEAFF. This chain connects TRBV7-9 to TRBJ1-1, with TRBD1 matching over 11 bases. After removal of 3 bases from V and 1 base from J, the junction contained 7 bases not matched to a gene. The germline V gene encodes CDR1 SEHNR and CDR2 FQNEAQ (reference sequence). The CDR3 runs to 17 residues. Looking up the rest from reference TRBV7-9 and TRBJ1-1 gives the full variable domain: DTGVSQNPRHKITKRGQNVTFRCDPISEHNRLYWYRQTLGQGPEFLTYFQNEAQLEKSRLLSDRFSAERPKGSFSTLEIQRTEQGDSAMYLCASSFTGTGGANTEAFFGQGTRLTVV.

The rearrangement links TRBV19 to TRBJ2-7; 8 positions match TRBD1. Per germline, CDR1 LNHDA and CDR2 SQIVND (reference sequence). Unmatched junction bases numbered 7, after V lost 2 bases and J lost 4 bases. The length of the CDR3 is 15 residues. The CDR3 DNA sequence: TGTGCCAGTAGTATATCGACAGGGGTCCTATACGAGCAGTACTTC. This translates into CASSISTGVLYEQYF.

This rearrangement joins TRBV6-5 to TRBJ1-3; D possibly corresponds to TRBD1 (5 bases). Germline lookup yields CDR1 MNHEY and CDR2 SVGAGI. The CDR3 has 16 residues. V was clipped by 2 bases and J by 3 bases, with 14 bases between them. CDR3 DNA: TGTGCCAGCAGTTACGCCTTAGGGGCGCTTGGAAACACCATATATTTT. Its protein product is CASSYALGALGNTIYF.

The chain uses TRBV4-3 and TRBJ2-5; 9 bases map to TRBD2. The length of the CDR3 is 20 residues. Per germline, CDR1 LGHNA and CDR2 YSLEER. V shed 0 bases, J shed 4 bases, and the junction held 18 bases outside the gene matches. The CDR3 sequence is CASSQEPLAWASGELETQYF. CDR3 DNA sequence: TGCGCCAGCAGCCAAGAGCCCCTGGCTTGGGCTAGCGGGGAGTTAGAGACCCAGTACTTC.

This chain uses TRBV15 with TRBJ1-4; possibly TRBD1 for D (6 bases). CDR1 is LNHNV, CDR2 YYDKDF, per germline (reference sequence). V lost 0 bases, J lost 5 bases, and 10 bases lay in between. The CDR3 has 15 residues. CDR3 coding DNA: TGTGCCACCAGCAGAGAAACAGGGTTCAATGAAAAACTGTTTTTT. Translation gives CATSRETGFNEKLFF.

This chain joins TRBV27 and TRBJ1-2; D remains ambiguous. The CDR3 consists of 13 residues. Deletions cut 4 bases from V and 8 bases from J, with 14 bases between. Germline-derived CDR1 and CDR2 are MNHEY and SMNVEV (reference sequence). The CDR3 DNA reads as TGTGCCAGCAGTTCCCTCCGGTCCGCAGGCTACACCTTC. This encodes CASSSLRSAGYTF.